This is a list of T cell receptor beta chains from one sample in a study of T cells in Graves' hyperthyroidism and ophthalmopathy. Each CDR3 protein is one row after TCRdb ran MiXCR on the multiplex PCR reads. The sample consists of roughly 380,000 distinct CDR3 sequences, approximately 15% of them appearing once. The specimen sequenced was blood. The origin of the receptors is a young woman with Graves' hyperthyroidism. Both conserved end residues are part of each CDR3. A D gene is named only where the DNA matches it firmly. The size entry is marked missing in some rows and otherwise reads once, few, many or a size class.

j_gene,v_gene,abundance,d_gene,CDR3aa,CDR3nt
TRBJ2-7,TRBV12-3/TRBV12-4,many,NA,CASSLRYGAYEQYF,TGTGCCAGCAGTTTAAGGTACGGAGCCTACGAGCAGTACTTC
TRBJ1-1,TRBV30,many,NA,CAWSVKSGRPNTEAFF,TGTGCCTGGAGCGTAAAGTCCGGACGGCCGAACACTGAAGCTTTCTTT
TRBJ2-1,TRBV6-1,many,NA,CASGGLSYNEQFF,TGTGCCAGCGGAGGCTTATCCTACAATGAGCAGTTCTTC
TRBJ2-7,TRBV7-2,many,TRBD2,CASSVGLAGNAYEQYF,TGTGCCAGCAGCGTCGGACTAGCGGGGAATGCCTACGAGCAGTACTTC
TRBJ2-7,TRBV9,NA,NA,CASSVDAATYEQYF,TGTGCCAGCAGCGTAGATGCGGCCACCTACGAGCAGTACTTC
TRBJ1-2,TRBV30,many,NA,CAWSLQGTGYGYTF,TGTGCCTGGAGCCTTCAGGGAACCGGCTATGGCTACACCTTC
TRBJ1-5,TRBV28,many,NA,CASSLFARNQPQHF,TGTGCCAGCAGTTTATTTGCCAGGAATCAGCCCCAGCATTTT
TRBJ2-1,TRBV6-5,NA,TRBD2,CASSYNSRAGGLLSYNEQFF,TGTGCCAGCAGTTACAACTCTAGGGCGGGAGGGCTCCTTTCCTACAATGAGCAGTTCTTC
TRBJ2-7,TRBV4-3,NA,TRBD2,CASSQQPSGTYEQYF,TGCGCCAGCAGCCAGCAGCCTAGCGGGACCTACGAGCAGTACTTC
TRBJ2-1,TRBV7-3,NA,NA,CASSLSRDNEQFF,TGTGCCAGCAGCTTATCCAGGGACAATGAGCAGTTCTTC
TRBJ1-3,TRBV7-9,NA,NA,CASSLDNTGNTIYF,TGTGCCAGCAGCTTAGATAACACTGGAAACACCATATATTTT
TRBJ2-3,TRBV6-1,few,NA,CASRGSKGDSTDTQYF,TGTGCCAGCAGGGGATCTAAGGGGGATAGCACAGATACGCAGTATTTT
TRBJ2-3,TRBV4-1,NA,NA,CASSQGLKAVTQYF,TGCGCCAGCAGCCAAGGACTTAAAGCTGTTACGCAGTATTTT
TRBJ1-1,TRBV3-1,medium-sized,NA,CASSQDLSTMNTEAFF,TGTGCCAGCAGCCAAGATCTTTCTACCATGAACACTGAAGCTTTCTTT
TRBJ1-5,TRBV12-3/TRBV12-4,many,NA,CASSFEEGQPQHF,TGTGCCAGCAGTTTTGAAGAGGGCCAGCCCCAGCATTTT
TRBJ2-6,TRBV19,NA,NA,CASSMVVGSGANVLTF,TGTGCCAGTAGTATGGTCGTGGGATCTGGGGCCAACGTCCTGACTTTC
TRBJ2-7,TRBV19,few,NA,CASSTKPYYEQYF,TGTGCCAGTAGTACCAAACCCTACTACGAGCAGTACTTC
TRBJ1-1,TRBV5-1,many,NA,CASSLAWNTEAFF,TGCGCCAGCAGCTTGGCGTGGAACACTGAAGCTTTCTTT
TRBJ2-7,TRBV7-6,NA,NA,CASSPQEGRTYEQYF,TGTGCCAGCAGCCCACAGGAAGGACGGACCTACGAGCAGTACTTC
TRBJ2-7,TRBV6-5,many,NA,CASSYEQYF,TGTGCCAGCAGTTACGAGCAGTACTTC
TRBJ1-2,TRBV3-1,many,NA,CASSPSRAGGYGYTF,TGTGCCAGCAGCCCCAGCAGAGCCGGGGGCTATGGCTACACCTTC
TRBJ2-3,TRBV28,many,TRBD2,CASSTSGSGTDTQYF,TGTGCCAGCAGTACTAGCGGGAGCGGCACAGATACGCAGTATTTT
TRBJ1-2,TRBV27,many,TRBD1,CASSLLTPGTGMDGYTF,TGTGCCAGCAGTTTATTAACGCCCGGGACAGGGATGGATGGCTACACCTTC
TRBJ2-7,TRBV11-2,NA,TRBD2,CASSLGTSGTEQYF,TGTGCCAGCAGCCTCGGGACTAGCGGGACGGAGCAGTACTTC
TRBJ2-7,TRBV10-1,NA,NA,CASSESRGRGYEQYF,TGCGCCAGCAGTGAGTCCCGGGGGCGAGGTTACGAGCAGTACTTC
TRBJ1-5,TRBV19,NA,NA,CASSRAGVPNQPQHF,TGTGCCAGTAGTAGGGCAGGGGTGCCCAATCAGCCCCAGCATTTT
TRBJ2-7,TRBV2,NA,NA,CASSDLAYEQYF,TGTGCCAGCAGTGATTTGGCCTACGAGCAGTACTTC
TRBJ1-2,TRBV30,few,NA,CAWSVNPILGSYGYTF,TGTGCCTGGAGTGTAAACCCGATACTAGGGAGCTATGGCTACACCTTC
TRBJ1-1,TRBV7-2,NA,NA,CASSLYGGANTEAFF,TGTGCCAGCAGCTTATACGGAGGAGCGAACACTGAAGCTTTCTTT
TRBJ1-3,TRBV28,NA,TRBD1,CASSLAGQGGHTIYF,TGTGCCAGCAGTTTGGCGGGACAGGGAGGCCACACCATATATTTT
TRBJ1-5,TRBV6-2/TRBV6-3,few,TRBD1,CASSRDRAVQPQHF,TGTGCCAGCAGCCGGGACAGGGCAGTCCAGCCCCAGCATTTT
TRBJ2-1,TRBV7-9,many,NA,CASSPGHTVGEQFF,TGTGCCAGCAGCCCCGGACATACCGTTGGGGAGCAGTTCTTC
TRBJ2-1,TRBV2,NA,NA,CASSPRVNEQFF,TGTGCCAGCAGTCCCAGGGTGAATGAGCAGTTCTTC
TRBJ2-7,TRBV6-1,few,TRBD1,CASSIRDSYYEQYF,TGTGCCAGCAGTATCCGGGACAGCTACTACGAGCAGTACTTC
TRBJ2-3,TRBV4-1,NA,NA,CASSQEGDKRTDTQYF,TGCGCCAGCAGCCAAGAAGGGGACAAACGCACAGATACGCAGTATTTT
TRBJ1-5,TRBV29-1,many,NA,CSVVQKGNQPQHF,TGCAGCGTTGTTCAGAAGGGCAATCAGCCCCAGCATTTT
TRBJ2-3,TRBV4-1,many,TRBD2,CASSHLLAGADTQYF,TGCGCCAGCAGCCACTTACTAGCGGGGGCAGATACGCAGTATTTT
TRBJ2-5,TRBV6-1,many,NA,CASRRTASQETQYF,TGTGCCAGCAGAAGGACAGCGAGTCAAGAGACCCAGTACTTC
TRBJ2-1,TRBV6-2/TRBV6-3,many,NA,CASQGYYNEQFF,TGTGCCAGCCAGGGCTACTACAATGAGCAGTTCTTC
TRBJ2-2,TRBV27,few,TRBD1,CASRPQGVSYTGELFF,TGTGCCAGCAGACCACAGGGGGTGTCTTACACCGGGGAGCTGTTTTTT
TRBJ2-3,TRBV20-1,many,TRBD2,CSARALLAGFTDTQYF,TGCAGTGCTAGAGCATTGCTAGCGGGGTTCACAGATACGCAGTATTTT
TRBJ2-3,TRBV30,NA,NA,CAWSVFPHRERNTQYF,TGTGCCTGGAGTGTATTTCCCCATAGGGAAAGAAATACGCAGTATTTT
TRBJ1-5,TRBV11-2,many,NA,CASSLSDGLQPQHF,TGTGCCAGCAGCTTATCCGACGGGCTTCAGCCCCAGCATTTT
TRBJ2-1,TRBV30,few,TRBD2,CAWSVARTSGRAFEQFF,TGTGCCTGGAGTGTGGCCCGGACTAGCGGGAGGGCCTTTGAGCAGTTCTTC
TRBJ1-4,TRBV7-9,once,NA,CASSNVRGWEKLFF,TGTGCCAGCAGCAACGTGCGGGGTTGGGAAAAACTGTTTTTT
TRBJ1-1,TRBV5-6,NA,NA,CASSPSPQEEAFF,TGTGCCAGCAGCCCTTCGCCCCAGGAGGAGGCTTTCTTT
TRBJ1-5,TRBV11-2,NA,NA,CASSLEGQPRHF,TGTGCCAGCAGCCTAGAAGGCCAGCCCCGGCATTTT
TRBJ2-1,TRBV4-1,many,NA,CASSQDEASYNEQFF,TGCGCCAGCAGCCAAGATGAGGCTTCCTACAATGAGCAGTTCTTC
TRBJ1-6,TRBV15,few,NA,CATSRDGQGNSPLHF,TGTGCCACCAGCAGAGATGGCCAGGGAAATTCACCCCTCCACTTT